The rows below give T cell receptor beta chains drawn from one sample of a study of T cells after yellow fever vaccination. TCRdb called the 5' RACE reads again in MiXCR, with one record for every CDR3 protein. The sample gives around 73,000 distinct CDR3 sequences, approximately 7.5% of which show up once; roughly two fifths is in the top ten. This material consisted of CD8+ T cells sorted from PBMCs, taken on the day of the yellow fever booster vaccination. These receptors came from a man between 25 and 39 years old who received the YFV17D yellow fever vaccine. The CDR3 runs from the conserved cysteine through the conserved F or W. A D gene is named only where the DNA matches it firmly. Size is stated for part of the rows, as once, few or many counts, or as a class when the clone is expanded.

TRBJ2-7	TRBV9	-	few	CASSVDGGINYEQYF	TGTGCCAGCAGCGTAGACGGCGGGATCAACTACGAGCAGTACTTC
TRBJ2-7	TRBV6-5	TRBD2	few	CASSPAPLAGHYEQYF	TGTGCCAGCAGTCCTGCACCCCTAGCGGGGCACTACGAGCAGTACTTC
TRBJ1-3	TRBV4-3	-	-	CASSQDAGQAGNTIYF	TGCGCCAGCAGCCAAGATGCGGGGCAGGCTGGAAACACCATATATTTT
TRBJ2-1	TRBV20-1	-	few	CSASDYSRAYNEQFF	TGCAGTGCATCGGACTATTCGAGGGCCTACAATGAGCAGTTCTTC
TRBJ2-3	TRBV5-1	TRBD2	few	CASSLEIAGDTDTQYF	TGCGCCAGCAGCTTGGAAATAGCGGGGGACACAGATACGCAGTATTTT
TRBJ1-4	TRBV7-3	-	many	CASSRSGGEKLFF	TGTGCCAGCAGCCGATCGGGAGGTGAAAAACTGTTTTTT
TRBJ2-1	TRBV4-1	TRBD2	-	CASSQEGLAGLNEQFF	TGCGCCAGCAGCCAAGAGGGACTAGCGGGACTCAATGAGCAGTTCTTC
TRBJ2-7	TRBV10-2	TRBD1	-	CASSEFGRGPHEQYF	TGCGCCAGCAGTGAGTTTGGCAGGGGGCCCCACGAGCAGTACTTC
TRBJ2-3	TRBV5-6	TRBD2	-	CASSWAGVGTDTQYF	TGTGCCAGCAGCTGGGCGGGAGTAGGCACAGATACGCAGTATTTT
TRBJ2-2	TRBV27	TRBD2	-	CASSYLAGGVTGELFF	TGTGCCAGCAGTTACCTAGCGGGAGGGGTTACCGGGGAGCTGTTTTTT
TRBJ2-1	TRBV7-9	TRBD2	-	CASSPLTSGYNEQFF	TGTGCCAGCAGCCCCTTGACTAGCGGTTACAATGAGCAGTTCTTC
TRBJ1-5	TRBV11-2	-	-	CASSFTGSNQPQHF	TGTGCCAGCAGCTTTACGGGAAGCAATCAGCCCCAGCATTTT
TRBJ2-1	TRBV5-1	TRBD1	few	CASSTGQGDNEQFF	TGCGCCAGCAGCACGGGACAGGGAGACAATGAGCAGTTCTTC
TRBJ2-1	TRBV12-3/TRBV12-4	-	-	CASSTGPGNEQFF	TGTGCCAGCAGCACGGGGCCTGGCAATGAGCAGTTCTTC
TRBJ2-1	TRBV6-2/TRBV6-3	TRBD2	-	CASRQLAGTYNEQFF	TGTGCCAGCAGGCAACTAGCGGGCACCTACAATGAGCAGTTCTTC
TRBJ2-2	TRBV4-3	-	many	CASSQGGYTGELFF	TGCGCCAGCAGCCAAGGGGGGTACACCGGGGAGCTGTTTTTT